These 21 T cell receptor beta chains were sequenced from one sample in a study of blood T cell repertoires in COVID-19. TCRdb's table, derived via immunoSEQ multiplex PCR, lists solely in-frame clones and lacks some. The sample holds about 150,000 clones, over 70% seen once. Source material: peripheral blood. The receptors stem from a woman aged 70 to 79 who had recovered from COVID-19.

The chain carries TRBV3-1 (or the pseudogene TRBV3-2) and TRBJ2-2; maybe TRBD2 (5 bases). Germline-derived CDR1 and CDR2 are LGHDT and YNNKEL (reference sequence). The CDR3 is made up of 14 amino acids. Trimming shortened V by 3 bases and J by 4 bases, and 9 bases separated the two germline ends. This CDR3 is CASSQGAGTGELFF. In DNA form, the CDR3 reads TGTGCCAGCAGCCAGGGAGCTGGCACCGGGGAGCTGTTTTTT.

This clone was recorded once. The chain recombines TRBV18 with TRBJ2-7, with TRBD1 matching over 7 bases. The germline V gene has CDR1 KGHSH and CDR2 LQKENI. The V gene end was trimmed by 6 bases and the J gene end by 3 bases; junction bases not matched to a gene: 8. The CDR3 spans 14 residues. The CDR3 sequence is CASSIPTGNYEQYF. In DNA, the CDR3 is TGTGCCAGCTCGATCCCGACAGGGAACTACGAGCAGTACTTC.

This clone showed up just a few times. CDR3 sequence reads: CASSLARGGGTEAFF. DNA for the CDR3: TGCGCCAGCAGCTTGGCCAGGGGTGGCGGCACTGAAGCTTTCTTT. The chain links TRBV5-1 to TRBJ1-1; TRBD1 might be the D (6 bases). Germline CDR1 SGHRS, CDR2 YFSETQ. Between the trimmed V and J ends, which lost 0 bases and 4 bases, there was a span of 13 bases. CDR3 length equals 15 residues.

The chain uses TRBV5-4 and TRBJ1-2, with D unclear. The CDR3 has 14 residues. CDR1 and CDR2 (germline): SGHNT, YYREEE (reference sequence). V shed 0 bases and J shed 4 bases, with 10 bases lying between them. The CDR3 DNA sequence: TGTGCCAGCAGCTTGGGTACGAACACCTATGGCTACACCTTC. It is translated as CASSLGTNTYGYTF.

The count of this clone is one. The CDR3 here is CASRQGISYNEQFF. DNA of the CDR3: TGTGCCAGCAGGCAGGGAATTTCCTACAATGAGCAGTTCTTC. This chain connects TRBV6-5 to TRBJ2-1; D possibly corresponds to TRBD1 (5 bases). The length of the CDR3 is 14 residues. V shed 6 bases and J shed 1 base, with 10 bases lying between them. Germline V CDR1 and CDR2: MNHEY, SVGAGI.

This chain connects TRBV5-1 to TRBJ2-5; 8 nucleotides match TRBD2. The CDR3 runs 15 residues. Germline CDR1 and CDR2: SGHRS and YFSETQ. J gave up 0 bases and V 4 bases, and 5 bases lay outside the gene matches. CDR3 loop: CASSNSGTDQETQYF. The CDR3 nucleotides read TGCGCCAGCAGCAATAGCGGGACCGACCAAGAGACCCAGTACTTC.

The chain combines TRBV4-1 with TRBJ2-7, with D uncertain. CDR3 length: 15 residues. Trimming removed 4 bases at V and 2 bases at J, with 15 bases between. Germline V gene sequence: CDR1 MGHRA, CDR2 YSYEKL. The CDR3: CASSLQVLAPYEQYF. The CDR3, as DNA: TGCGCCAGCAGCCTCCAGGTTTTGGCGCCCTACGAGCAGTACTTC.

The chain has TRBV3-1 (or the pseudogene TRBV3-2) and TRBJ1-1; possible D gene TRBD1, 5 bases. Looked up from germline, CDR1 is LGHDT and CDR2 is YNNKEL (reference sequence). This CDR3 has 13 residues. V lost 10 bases, J lost 5 bases, and 17 bases lay in between. The CDR3 sequence is CATGRGGVTEAFF. CDR3 sequence (DNA): TGTGCCACCGGCCGGGGGGGAGTGACTGAAGCTTTCTTT.

V and J are TRBV2 and TRBJ1-1, with 10 bases fitting TRBD1. The CDR3 covers 19 residues. Germline CDR1 is SNHLY and CDR2 is FYNNEI. The V and J ends lost 6 bases and 1 base, in that order; junction bases with no gene match: 17. The CDR3 reads CASRVRVVGTGVTNTEAFF. The CDR3 DNA sequence: TGTGCCAGCAGGGTGAGGGTAGTTGGGACAGGGGTCACGAACACTGAAGCTTTCTTT.

The chain has TRBV29-1 and TRBJ1-1; TRBD1 agrees at 8 bases. With 1 base clipped from V and 4 bases from J, the junction kept 5 bases outside the gene matches. Germline assignment: CDR1 SQVTM and CDR2 ANQGSEA. CDR3 length: 14 residues. This chain's CDR3 is CSVEGRGLSTEAFF. The CDR3 nucleotides are TGCAGCGTTGAAGGCAGGGGGCTAAGCACTGAAGCTTTCTTT.

This clone was found a few times. J is TRBJ1-3 and V is TRBV6-6; tentatively, D is TRBD1 (6 bases). V was clipped by 5 bases and J by 3 bases, with 20 bases between them. In germline, CDR1 is MNHNY, CDR2 SVGAGI (reference sequence). The CDR3 sequence is 17 residues long. The CDR3 protein is CASSGSTGILGGNTIYF. In DNA, the CDR3 is TGTGCCAGCAGTGGATCAACAGGGATACTAGGTGGAAACACCATATATTTT.

V is TRBV4-2 and J is TRBJ2-1; 8 bases match TRBD2. The germline gives CDR1 LGHNA, CDR2 YNFKEQ. This CDR3 has 18 residues. Trimming cost V 0 bases and J 9 bases; bases outside gene matches: 16. This CDR3 reads CASSQDPGSAYRGGEQFF. DNA for the CDR3: TGTGCCAGCAGCCAAGACCCCGGCAGCGCGTACCGGGGGGGTGAGCAGTTCTTC.

The CDR3 is CASSPNRETQYF. The CDR3 DNA reads as TGCGCCAGCAGCCCAAACAGGGAGACCCAGTACTTC. The chain recombines TRBV5-1 with TRBJ2-5, with a weak D call TRBD1 (5 bases). The CDR3 spans 12 residues. The germline gives CDR1 SGHRS, CDR2 YFSETQ. Trimming removed 4 bases from V and 5 bases from J, with 9 bases in between.

This rearrangement joins TRBV6-5 to TRBJ1-5, with D unresolved. This CDR3 spans 14 amino acids. V lost 0 bases, J lost 5 bases, and 8 bases lay in between. In germline, CDR1 is MNHEY, CDR2 SVGAGI. This CDR3 is CASSYSGSYQPQHF. DNA of the CDR3: TGTGCCAGCAGTTACTCGGGGAGCTATCAGCCCCAGCATTTT.

The chain carries TRBV30 and TRBJ1-2; TRBD1 aligns across 8 bases. The CDR3 spans 14 residues. V was pared by 2 bases and J by 1 base, with 3 bases of the junction left unmatched. From germline, CDR1 is GTSNPN and CDR2 SVGIG (reference sequence). The CDR3 loop reads CAWSPGQGNYGYTF. The CDR3 nucleotides read TGTGCCTGGAGTCCCGGACAGGGTAACTATGGCTACACCTTC. Using reference TRBV30 and TRBJ1-2 for the parts outside the CDR3, the full variable domain is SQTIHQWPATLVQPVGSPLSLECTVEGTSNPNLYWYRQAAGRGLQLLFYSVGIGQISSEVPQNLSASRPQDRQFILSSKKLLLSDSGFYLCAWSPGQGNYGYTFGSGTRLTVV.

This sequence joins TRBV27 and TRBJ1-5; 8 nucleotides agree with TRBD1. The CDR3 has 14 residues. Germline assignment: CDR1 MNHEY and CDR2 SMNVEV (reference sequence). V lost 4 bases and J lost 7; bases outside the gene matches: 6. The CDR3 loop reads CASSWTGSRQPQHF. DNA of the CDR3: TGTGCCAGCAGTTGGACAGGGTCCCGCCAGCCCCAGCATTTT.

This clone was found a few times. The genes are TRBV5-1 and TRBJ1-6; perhaps TRBD1 as D (6 bases). Germline V lookup: CDR1 SGHRS, CDR2 YFSETQ. Trimming pared 3 bases from V and 7 bases from J, leaving 8 bases between. The CDR3 consists of 13 residues. In nucleotides, the CDR3 is TGCGCCAGCAGCTGGGACACGAATTCACCCCTCCACTTT. Its translation is CASSWDTNSPLHF.

This clone was found a few times. J is TRBJ2-7 and V is TRBV5-6; D ambiguous. This CDR3 contains 14 residues. Germline lookup yields CDR1 SGHDT and CDR2 YYEEEE. Trimming took 0 bases from V and 2 from J, leaving 9 bases between them. As DNA, the CDR3 is TGTGCCAGCAGCTTGGTTGCAGAGGCCTACGAGCAGTACTTC. It encodes CASSLVAEAYEQYF.

This clone was recorded at least ten times. The chain combines TRBV5-1 with TRBJ2-2, with D unclear. The CDR3 sequence is 15 residues long. The V and J ends lost 0 bases and 1 base respectively, with 7 bases between them. CDR1 SGHRS and CDR2 YFSETQ come from the germline V gene. This CDR3 reads CASSLAPRNTGELFF. The CDR3 DNA reads TGCGCCAGCAGCTTGGCCCCGCGGAACACCGGGGAGCTGTTTTTT.

The chain links TRBV30 to TRBJ2-1, with D hard to call. This CDR3 has 13 residues. Germline CDR1 and CDR2: GTSNPN and SVGIG (reference sequence). Trimming took off 0 bases at V and 1 base at J, with 4 bases between the two ends. The CDR3 loop is CAWSVRSYNEQFF. The CDR3 DNA follows: TGTGCCTGGAGTGTTCGTTCCTACAATGAGCAGTTCTTC.

The CDR3 DNA reads as TGTGCCAGCAGTCTCGGGGGGACTATTGTCAATGAGCAGTTCTTC. It yields the protein CASSLGGTIVNEQFF. This sequence joins TRBV27 and TRBJ2-1; 7 bases are shared with TRBD2. This CDR3 has 15 residues. With 5 bases clipped from V and 6 bases from J, the junction kept 10 bases outside the gene matches. Germline V gene sequence: CDR1 MNHEY, CDR2 SMNVEV (reference sequence).